This T cell receptor (beta chain) was sequenced in a study of blood T cells in healthy people across ages (dated by TCRdb to between 2014 and 2017). About the study as a whole: In model experiments, template switching captured about one uniquely barcoded TCR beta cDNA molecule for every two T cells. Four age groups were formed from the donors: young (average approximately 17 years), middle-aged (approximately 40), aged (62) and long-lived (around 80). Donors of different ages were randomly distributed across sequencing lanes to avoid experimental bias. Two additional independent replicas of 1 million unique cDNA reads from the same blood draw were analyzed for two donors (one aged 18 to 30 and one aged 80 or older). Age-related changes in TCR beta repertoire diversity were measured in the study by deep sequencing normalized with unique cDNA molecular identifiers.

Concerning this clonotype itself: What antigen it recognizes has not been identified. Base qualities are missing; no much larger clone stands one base away.

Taken from the germline V gene, the CDR1 and CDR2 loops are SGHTA and FQGNSA. From the cysteine up to the phenylalanine, the CDR3 has a length of 14 residues. The only DNA kept is the CDR3, 42 bases in frame from the first base. V and J lose 6 bases and 5 bases, and a span of 13 bases separates them. Donors were approximately 42 systemically healthy Caucasian individuals from Russia aged roughly 6 to 95 years. Around 9.9 milliliters of peripheral blood were collected from each donor into EDTA-treated Vacutainer tubes. Ficoll-Paque density-gradient centrifugation was used to isolate PBMCs, with at least 7 million per sample. Total RNA was extracted from PBMCs with Trizol reagent, with at least 6 micrograms obtained per sample. The percentages of naive CD45RAhigh/CD27high T cells were determined by flow cytometry on a PBMC aliquot from every donor. Overall results and qualifications from the work: The long-lived group showed more naive CD4+ T cells, fewer expanded clones and increased TCR diversity than the aged group, suggesting age selection. Bulk unsorted PBMC profiling prevented conclusive comparison of naive and antigen-experienced compartments. Because the CMV infection status of the donors was unknown, age-related changes in expanded clonotypes may potentially have been confounded. Observed TCR beta diversity correlated strongly with the percentage of naive T cells measured by flow cytometry. Total diversity estimates from one million sequenced T cells were considered lower bounds and underestimates. As age increased, observed TCR beta diversity per million T cells dropped in a roughly linear way, and a significant reduction was already evident by age about 36.

Receptors were amplified or captured by 5' RACE. Sequencing was performed on an Illumina HiSeq 2500. The second PCR ran for about 7 to 11 cycles and used a J-beta primer mix along with a sample-barcoded 5' primer. Each TCR beta cDNA molecule received a unique molecular identifier from a template-switch 5' adaptor carrying 12 random nucleotides. At least 2.5 million CDR3-containing paired-end reads were obtained from each sample. All of the RNA was converted into first-strand cDNA using the Mint cDNA synthesis kit, with a TRBC-specific oligonucleotide serving as the primer. Following uracil-DNA glycosylase treatment, a first 18-cycle PCR with universal primers M1SS and BC2_uni_R was performed on all cDNA. Turning to the authors' computational methods: Normalization of each sample was performed by random selection of 1 million high-quality reads, each carrying a distinct molecular identifier. Instead of being binned into consensus sequences, reads with shared molecular identifiers were discarded. MiTCR, set to a Q25 quality threshold and the strictest error-elimination algorithm, was used for CDR3 identification, clonotype clustering and error correction. A nonparametric unseen species model using Euler transformation provided a lower-bound estimate of total TCR beta diversity. TCRdb reworked the public reads: Q25 trimming with fastp, MiXCR clone assembly, productive beta chains retained. Each CDR3 protein appears once, grouped with its most common genes and DNA. In this record, the V and J calls reflect TCRdb's handling and not the investigators' own analysis. The sample records fewer than 700,000 distinct CDR3 sequences, about 43% of which are singletons. The top ten hold approximately 29% of the sample.

This receptor chain uses TRBV7-2 and TRBJ1-4, and perhaps TRBD1 as D gene, on 6 matching bases. The specimen was blood. This receptor was identified in a man older than 75 in good health. The CDR3 here reads CASRRVRGNEKLFF. In nucleotides, the sequence is TGTGCCAGCAGGCGGGTCAGGGGAAATGAAAAACTGTTTTTT.